This TCR beta chain came from a study of blood T cell repertoires in COVID-19. Libraries were prepared by immunoSEQ multiplex PCR; TCRdb keeps only in-frame clonotypes and omits some of them. The sample carries 150,000 or so clones, approximately 80% recorded once. Germline V gene lookup returns CDR1 KGHSH and CDR2 LQKENI. The CDR3 has 13 amino acids. V gave up 3 bases and J gave up 4 bases, with 7 bases separating them. Sequencing was performed on PBMCs or T cells enriched from blood (not recorded which). The sequence was obtained from a man aged 50-60 years who had recovered from COVID-19. The V and J genes are TRBV18 and TRBJ1-5; no clear D gene. CDR3: CASSPADNQPQHF. The DNA of the CDR3 is TGTGCCAGCTCACCCGCAGATAATCAGCCCCAGCATTTT. Variable domain in full (rest from reference TRBV18 and TRBJ1-5): NAGVMQNPRHLVRRRGQEARLRCSPMKGHSHVYWYRQLPEEGLKFMVYLQKENIIDESGMPKERFSAEFPKEGPSILRIQQVVRGDSAAYFCASSPADNQPQHFGDGTRLSIL.